A selection of T cell receptor beta chains follows, all from one sample in a study of blood T cell repertoires in COVID-19. Assay: immunoSEQ multiplex PCR; the TCRdb copy retains only in-frame clones and omits some. The repertoire holds 130,000 or so clones, with over 65% as singletons. Source material: peripheral blood. The receptors come from a man aged 50-59 years with acute or convalescent COVID-19. CDR3s include the opening cysteine and the closing phenylalanine or tryptophan. A D gene is named only where the DNA matches it firmly. Clone size appears in some rows only: once, few, many, or a class for an expanded clone.

>TRBV4-2|TRBJ1-5|NA|NA
TGTGCCAGCAGCCAAACAGAAAATCAGCCCCAGCATTTT
CASSQTENQPQHF
>TRBV5-1|TRBJ2-1|TRBD1|NA
TGCGCCAGCAGCCACCCGGGACAGGCGGGCGAGCAGTTCTTC
CASSHPGQAGEQFF
>TRBV19|TRBJ1-4|TRBD1|once
TGTGCCAGTAGTAGGCTGGGACAGTCAAATGAAAAACTGTTTTTT
CASSRLGQSNEKLFF
>TRBV28|TRBJ1-6|NA|NA
TGTGCCAGCAGGTGGGCAGGGGCACCCCTCCACTTT
CASRWAGAPLHF
>TRBV18|TRBJ2-1|TRBD2|once
TGTGCCAGCTCACCTACAGCGGGGGACAATGAGCAGTTCTTC
CASSPTAGDNEQFF
>TRBV27|TRBJ2-2|NA|NA
TGTGCCAGCAGTTTTTCACAGGGTTCCACCGGGGAGCTGTTTTTT
CASSFSQGSTGELFF
>TRBV19|TRBJ2-1|TRBD2|NA
TGTGCCAGTAGTAGGCTAGCGGGGGTTAATGAGCAGTTCTTC
CASSRLAGVNEQFF
>TRBV5-1|TRBJ2-2|TRBD1|NA
TGCGCCAGCAGCTTTGGACAGGGTTCATCCGGGGAGCTGTTTTTT
CASSFGQGSSGELFF
>TRBV15|TRBJ1-1|TRBD1|few
TGTGCCACCAGCAGAGATGGGACAGGGGGTAAGGTAGCTTTCTTT
CATSRDGTGGKVAFF
>TRBV10-3|TRBJ1-2|TRBD1|NA
TGTGCCATCAGTGGAACGGGACAGCCTAACTATGGCTACACCTTC
CAISGTGQPNYGYTF
>TRBV30|TRBJ1-6|TRBD1|NA
TGTGCCTGGAACACCGGGACAGTAAATTCACCCCTCCACTTT
CAWNTGTVNSPLHF
>TRBV28|TRBJ2-6|TRBD2|NA
TGTGCCAGTAGCGGGGGCCTCCTCGGGGCCAACGTCCTGACTTTC
CASSGGLLGANVLTF
>TRBV4-2|TRBJ2-5|TRBD2|NA
TGTGCCAGCAGCCAAAATAGGGGGGCTAGCGGGGAGACCCAGTACTTC
CASSQNRGASGETQYF
>TRBV2|TRBJ2-1|TRBD1|NA
TGTGCCAGCAGGGAGCAGGGGGTCAGCGAGCAGTTCTTC
CASREQGVSEQFF
>TRBV2|TRBJ1-3|TRBD1|NA
TGTGCCAGCAGTGCTGAGACAGGGGGTGTAAACACCATATATTTT
CASSAETGGVNTIYF
>TRBV20-1|TRBJ1-1|NA|few
TGCAGTGCTAGTGGCTTCGGAGGTTTGCAAGCTTTCTTT
CSASGFGGLQAFF
>TRBV2|TRBJ1-1|NA|few
TGTGCCAGCAGAATCCGGGAGGCCACTGAAGCTTTCTTT
CASRIREATEAFF
>TRBV7-9|TRBJ2-3|TRBD1|once
TGTGCCAGCAGCTCAGGGGGCTCCACAGATACGCAGTATTTT
CASSSGGSTDTQYF
>TRBV5-1|TRBJ1-1|TRBD1|NA
TGCGCCAGCAGCGCGCAGGGGGCGCCTAACACTGAAGCTTTCTTT
CASSAQGAPNTEAFF
>TRBV7-3|TRBJ2-1|TRBD2|NA
TGTGCCAGCAGCTCCCTAGCGGGGGGACGGTACAATGAGCAGTTCTTC
CASSSLAGGRYNEQFF
>TRBV5-6|TRBJ1-2|TRBD1|NA
TGTGCCAGCAGCTTTCCCGGGACAGGGGCCACCGGGGGCTACACCTTC
CASSFPGTGATGGYTF
>TRBV2|TRBJ2-3|TRBD1|once
TGTGCCAGCAATACCGACAGGGGGCGCTTAGATACGCAGTATTTT
CASNTDRGRLDTQYF
>TRBV28|TRBJ1-2|TRBD1|few
TGTGCCAGCAGTGTACAGGGGACTAACTATGGCTACACCTTC
CASSVQGTNYGYTF
>TRBV7-6|TRBJ1-1|NA|NA
TGTGCCAGCAGCTTATGGGGAGACACTGAAGCTTTCTTT
CASSLWGDTEAFF
>TRBV3-1/TRBV3-2|TRBJ1-1|NA|NA
TGTGCCAGCAGCCAAGAAATTCCCAGTGAGGGATCTGAAGCTTTCTTT
CASSQEIPSEGSEAFF
>TRBV9|TRBJ2-3|NA|NA
TGTGCCAGCAGTTGGGGGAGGGATACGCAGTATTTT
CASSWGRDTQYF
>TRBV5-1|TRBJ2-6|NA|NA
TGCGCCAGCAGTAGCCCGACAGGTGGCAAAGGATCTGGGGCCAACGTCCTGACTTTC
CASSSPTGGKGSGANVLTF
>TRBV19|TRBJ2-1|NA|NA
TGTGCCAGTAGTATCGGGGCGGGAAATGAGCAGTTCTTC
CASSIGAGNEQFF
>TRBV28|TRBJ1-5|NA|NA
TGTGCCAGCAGCTCTACCAAACGGTACCGGCAGCCCCAGCATTTT
CASSSTKRYRQPQHF
>TRBV29-1|TRBJ1-1|NA|NA
TGCAGCGCAGAGGTGTCCGCGAACACTGAAGCTTTCTTT
CSAEVSANTEAFF
>TRBV6-5|TRBJ1-5|NA|NA
TGTGCCAGCAGCAGAGCCACAGGGAGTGGTCAGCCCCAGCATTTT
CASSRATGSGQPQHF
>TRBV28|TRBJ1-1|NA|NA
TGTGCCAGCAGTTTCATGGGGTATAGAGGGCTGAACACTGAAGCTTTCTTT
CASSFMGYRGLNTEAFF
>TRBV3-1/TRBV3-2|TRBJ2-2|TRBD2|few
TGTGCCAGCAGCCAGGGCGCTCTAGCGGGGGGGCGGACCGGGGAGCTGTTTTTT
CASSQGALAGGRTGELFF
>TRBV18|TRBJ1-1|NA|NA
TGTGCCAGCTCACCGGGACATGGTACTGAAGCTTTCTTT
CASSPGHGTEAFF
>TRBV3-1/TRBV3-2|TRBJ2-3|TRBD2|NA
TGTGCCAGCAGCCAAGACGGCGGGGGGGTAGATACGCAGTATTTT
CASSQDGGGVDTQYF
>TRBV12-2|TRBJ2-1|NA|once
TGTGCAAGTCGCGCCCCAGGGGGGCGGGTCTCCTACAATGAGCAGTTCTTC
CASRAPGGRVSYNEQFF
>TRBV4-1|TRBJ2-1|TRBD2|few
TGCGCCAGCAGCCAGCCCACTAGCGGGAGCAACAATGAGCAGTTCTTC
CASSQPTSGSNNEQFF
>TRBV2|TRBJ1-6|NA|NA
TGTGCCAGCAGTGAACCCCCGGGGAGGGGCATATTTGAGTCGGGAAATTCACCCCTCCACTTT
CASSEPPGRGIFESGNSPLHF
>TRBV25-1|TRBJ2-3|TRBD2|NA
TGTGCCAGCAGTGATAAGACTAGCGGGGGGACTAGCACAGATACGCAGTATTTT
CASSDKTSGGTSTDTQYF
>TRBV29-1|TRBJ2-5|TRBD2|once
TGCAGCACCCCCGTGGGGGGCGGGGGGCAAGAGACCCAGTACTTC
CSTPVGGGGQETQYF
>TRBV4-1|TRBJ2-1|TRBD2|NA
TGCGCCAGCAGCCCTCCTAGCGGGGGGTTTACCAATGAGCAGTTCTTC
CASSPPSGGFTNEQFF
>TRBV5-5|TRBJ2-7|TRBD1|large
TGTGCCAGCAGCTTACGTGGGACAGACTACGAGCAGTACTTC
CASSLRGTDYEQYF
>TRBV7-3|TRBJ2-1|NA|NA
TGTGCCAGCAGCTTAAGCCCCGGGGGGCCTGTCAATGAGCAGTTCTTC
CASSLSPGGPVNEQFF
>TRBV30|TRBJ1-1|TRBD1|NA
TGTGCCTGGAGGGAGGGACAGAAGAACACTGAAGCTTTCTTT
CAWREGQKNTEAFF
>TRBV6-5|TRBJ2-7|TRBD1|NA
TGTGCCAGCAGACGGACAGGGGGCCGGGAGCAGTACTTC
CASRRTGGREQYF
>TRBV6-6|TRBJ1-2|NA|NA
TGTGCCAGCACGGTTGAAGGGGACTATGGCTACACCTTC
CASTVEGDYGYTF
>TRBV7-9|TRBJ1-5|NA|NA
TGTGCCAGCAGCTTAGCGGGAGGTGATGGAAATCAGCCCCAGCATTTT
CASSLAGGDGNQPQHF
>TRBV4-1|TRBJ2-5|TRBD1|once
TGCGCCAGCAGCCGCACACCCGGGACAGGGGGGCCCCAAGAGACCCAGTACTTC
CASSRTPGTGGPQETQYF